A selection of T cell receptor beta chains follows, all from one sample in a study of preoperative IRX-2 immunotherapy in early breast cancer. Using immunoSEQ multiplex PCR, the repertoire was profiled, and TCRdb retains in-frame clones only, with some absent. This table has over 20,000 clones, 75% to 90% appearing once. The starting material was lymph node tissue, obtained after IRX-2 immunotherapy. The receptor source for this set is a human donor with breast cancer. Each CDR3 is given with its conserved first and last residue. The order of the fields is D gene, J gene, V gene, clone size, CDR3 DNA, CDR3 protein. A D gene is named only where the DNA matches it firmly. Size values are once, few and many counts, or a class for expanded clones, and some rows have none.

- | TRBJ2-1 | TRBV6-7 | few | TGTGCCAGCATAACAGACTGGAGCTCCTACAATGAGCAGTTCTTC | CASITDWSSYNEQFF
- | TRBJ2-2 | TRBV11-3 | - | TGTGCCAGCAGCTTGGTCGGGACTTCGAGGACCGGGGAGCTGTTTTTT | CASSLVGTSRTGELFF
- | TRBJ1-5 | TRBV6-8 | - | TGTGCCAGCAGTTCTACTTCCAGGGATCAGCCCCAGCATTTT | CASSSTSRDQPQHF
- | TRBJ1-1 | TRBV28 | few | TGTGCCAGCAGTTTTTCGGGGAAGAACACTGAAGCTTTCTTT | CASSFSGKNTEAFF
TRBD1 | TRBJ2-5 | TRBV5-1 | once | TGCGCCAGCAGCTTCCGCGGACAGGAGGAGACCCAGTACTTC | CASSFRGQEETQYF
- | TRBJ1-1 | TRBV6-8 | - | TGTGCCAGCAGTGTACAGGTTAACATTGAAGCTTTCTTT | CASSVQVNIEAFF
TRBD1 | TRBJ2-2 | TRBV5-1 | few | TGCGCCAGCAGCTGGGGACAGACGAACACCGGGGAGCTGTTTTTT | CASSWGQTNTGELFF
- | TRBJ2-5 | TRBV19 | - | TGTGCCAGTAGTAAAAACAGGTTGGGGTCCCAGTACTTC | CASSKNRLGSQYF
- | TRBJ2-5 | TRBV11-3 | - | TGTGCCAGCAGCTTGGTAACAGGGCTGATGCAGACCCAGTACTTC | CASSLVTGLMQTQYF
- | TRBJ1-1 | TRBV11-3 | few | TGTGCCAGCAGCTTAGATCTAGGATTATTCTCGGGCCATCGGAACACTGAAGCTTTCTTT | CASSLDLGLFSGHRNTEAFF
TRBD2 | TRBJ2-3 | TRBV19 | once | TGTGCCAGTAGTATGGGACTAGCGGGGCCGGATACGCAGTATTTT | CASSMGLAGPDTQYF
- | TRBJ2-2 | TRBV28 | - | TGTGCCAGCAGTTTATTGGGCGGGGTAAACACCGGGGAGCTGTTTTTT | CASSLLGGVNTGELFF
- | TRBJ1-6 | TRBV19 | few | TGTGCCAGTACCACCAGGGTAGGGTGGCATAATTCACCCCTCCACTTT | CASTTRVGWHNSPLHF
TRBD2 | TRBJ2-3 | TRBV28 | once | TGTGCCAGCAGTTTATGGACTAGCGGGGGCGTAGGAGATACGCAGTATTTT | CASSLWTSGGVGDTQYF
- | TRBJ1-1 | TRBV19 | - | TGTGCCAGTAGTATACTCGCAGCGAACACTGAAGCTTTCTTT | CASSILAANTEAFF
- | TRBJ1-1 | TRBV1 | - | TGCGCCAGCAGCCAGGGATGGATAAACACTGAAGCTTTCTTT | CASSQGWINTEAFF
- | TRBJ2-3 | TRBV10-3 | - | TGTGCCAACTCCGCGGGACACCACACAGATACGCAGTATTTT | CANSAGHHTDTQYF
TRBD2 | TRBJ2-2 | TRBV6-8 | - | TGTGCCAGCAGACCGGAACGGGGGGGCCTTTTCACCGGGGAGCTGTTTTTT | CASRPERGGLFTGELFF
TRBD1 | TRBJ1-3 | TRBV19 | - | TGTGCCAGTAGAACCGGGACAGCGAACTCTGGAAACACCATATATTTT | CASRTGTANSGNTIYF
- | TRBJ1-1 | TRBV19 | once | TGTGCCAGTAGTTGGGGACGGGGCGAAGCTTTCTTT | CASSWGRGEAFF
TRBD1 | TRBJ1-4 | TRBV18 | - | TGTGCCAGCTCACAACTACCGGGACAGGGATTTGAAAAACTGTTTTTT | CASSQLPGQGFEKLFF
- | TRBJ2-4 | TRBV29-1 | - | TGCAGCGTTGAAGCGGGGGGCTCCAAAAACATTCAGTACTTC | CSVEAGGSKNIQYF
- | TRBJ1-3 | TRBV6-8 | - | TGTGCCAGCAGTGACCCCAGGGGTCGTGGAAACACCATATATTTT | CASSDPRGRGNTIYF
TRBD1 | TRBJ1-1 | TRBV19 | - | TGTGCCAGTATCCCCCGATCCCAGGACAGGGGTTTTGACACTGAAGCTTTCTTT | CASIPRSQDRGFDTEAFF
- | TRBJ2-3 | TRBV19 | - | TGTGCCAGTAGTATTAGGAGGGGGCGAACTAGCACAGATACGCAGTATTTT | CASSIRRGRTSTDTQYF
- | TRBJ2-5 | TRBV30 | - | TGTGCCTGGAGTGTAAGCCTCGTGGAAGAGACCCAGTACTTC | CAWSVSLVEETQYF
- | TRBJ1-2 | TRBV19 | - | TGTGCCAGTAGTCGGCACAGCAACTATGGCTACACCTTC | CASSRHSNYGYTF
- | TRBJ1-2 | TRBV1 | - | TGCACCAGCAGCCCTCGGGGACAGACCGACTATGGCTACACCTTC | CTSSPRGQTDYGYTF
TRBD1 | TRBJ1-1 | TRBV19 | few | TGTGCCAGCAGAAACCGGGACAGGGAAGCTTTCTTT | CASRNRDREAFF
- | TRBJ1-5 | TRBV19 | few | TGTGCCAGTAGTATAGTACTCCGTCAGCCCCAGCATTTT | CASSIVLRQPQHF
- | TRBJ1-1 | TRBV5-1 | - | TGCGCCAGCAGCTATTCAGGAGTGAACACTGAAGCTTTCTTT | CASSYSGVNTEAFF
TRBD2 | TRBJ2-1 | TRBV6-8 | - | TGTGCCAGCAGTGGATTAGCGGGGGGCCGGAACAATGAGCAGTTCTTC | CASSGLAGGRNNEQFF
- | TRBJ2-1 | TRBV14 | - | TGTGCCAGCAGCCAAGAGGGCAAGGCATTCTACAATGAGCAGTTCTTC | CASSQEGKAFYNEQFF
- | TRBJ1-5 | TRBV6-8 | - | TGTGCCAGCAGTGACCGGACAGCAACTAGGTATAGCAATCAGCCCCAGCATTTT | CASSDRTATRYSNQPQHF
TRBD1 | TRBJ1-6 | TRBV18 | - | TGTGCCAGCTCAACCGGGACAGGGAGTTCACCCCTCCACTTT | CASSTGTGSSPLHF
TRBD2 | TRBJ2-2 | TRBV5-1 | - | TGCGCCAGCAAGGATAGCGGGGGAGCGAACACCGGGGAGCTGTTTTTT | CASKDSGGANTGELFF
- | TRBJ1-6 | TRBV28 | - | TGTGCCAGCCGGAAGGAATATTATAATTCACCCCTCCACTTT | CASRKEYYNSPLHF
- | TRBJ1-1 | TRBV19 | - | TGTGCCAGTAGCATTACAGGGCGAGGCACTGAAGCTTTCTTT | CASSITGRGTEAFF
- | TRBJ2-5 | TRBV16 | few | TGTGCCAGCAGCCAATCCGGAGGGTTGAAGACCCAGTACTTC | CASSQSGGLKTQYF
TRBD1 | TRBJ1-2 | TRBV4-1 | - | TGCGCCAGCAGCTCCGAGCCCTCCGGGACAGGGTATGGCTACACCTTC | CASSSEPSGTGYGYTF
TRBD1 | TRBJ1-5 | TRBV19 | - | TGTGCCAGCTCGGACAGGGGGCCCTATAGCAATCAGCCCCAGCATTTT | CASSDRGPYSNQPQHF
- | TRBJ2-5 | TRBV18 | few | TGTGCCAGCTCACCAACGGGGTGGGAGACCCAGTACTTC | CASSPTGWETQYF
- | TRBJ1-3 | TRBV25-1 | once | TGTGCCAGCAGTTTAATGGGTCGTGGGGACACCATATATTTT | CASSLMGRGDTIYF
- | TRBJ2-2 | TRBV18 | - | TGTGCCAGCTCACCGGATCTAACCGGGGAGCTGTTTTTT | CASSPDLTGELFF
- | TRBJ1-2 | TRBV14 | - | TGTGCCAGCAGCGAAGGGGTCGTGGGCTACACCTTC | CASSEGVVGYTF